Listed below are T cell receptor beta chains from one sample, sequenced in a study of post-analysis software for immune sequencing data. TCRdb re-derived calls from the PCR reads in MiXCR, one entry per CDR3 protein. The data show roughly 200,000 distinct CDR3 sequences, with over 25% seen just once and approximately 3% held by the top ten. Sequenced input: blood. Source of these receptors: a girl between 2 and 17 years old with multiple sclerosis. CDR3s include the opening cysteine and the closing phenylalanine or tryptophan. The D gene is left open where the match is weak. Only part of the rows carry a size: once, few, many, or a class if the clone is expanded.

j_call: TRBJ1-5
clone_size: few
v_call: TRBV28
d_call: .
cdr3_aa: CASSRGLTYSNQPQHF
cdr3_nt: TGTGCCAGCAGTAGGGGACTTACTTATAGCAATCAGCCCCAGCATTTT

j_call: TRBJ2-3
clone_size: few
v_call: TRBV4-1
d_call: TRBD2
cdr3_aa: CASSQEWREAVPTDTQYF
cdr3_nt: TGCGCCAGCAGCCAAGAGTGGCGGGAGGCCGTTCCCACAGATACGCAGTATTTT

j_call: TRBJ2-4
clone_size: .
v_call: TRBV24-1
d_call: TRBD1
cdr3_aa: CTTTGTASKNIQYF
cdr3_nt: TGTACCACCACGGGGACAGCGTCCAAAAACATTCAGTACTTC

j_call: TRBJ2-1
clone_size: .
v_call: TRBV11-3
d_call: .
cdr3_aa: CASSSGERAYNEQFF
cdr3_nt: TGTGCCAGCAGCTCAGGGGAGAGGGCCTACAATGAGCAGTTCTTC

j_call: TRBJ2-3
clone_size: .
v_call: TRBV6-1
d_call: TRBD2
cdr3_aa: CANSSTSGGVRDTQYF
cdr3_nt: TGTGCCAACAGTTCGACTAGCGGGGGGGTGAGGGATACGCAGTATTTT

j_call: TRBJ1-1
clone_size: .
v_call: TRBV5-1
d_call: .
cdr3_aa: CASSLQFKDTEAFF
cdr3_nt: TGCGCCAGCAGCCTTCAATTCAAGGACACTGAAGCTTTCTTT

j_call: TRBJ2-2
clone_size: .
v_call: TRBV5-1
d_call: .
cdr3_aa: CASSLTANTGELFF
cdr3_nt: TGCGCCAGCAGCTTAACAGCGAACACCGGGGAGCTGTTTTTT

j_call: TRBJ2-4
clone_size: many
v_call: TRBV7-2
d_call: TRBD2
cdr3_aa: CASSLVSTSGGVGNIQYF
cdr3_nt: TGTGCCAGCAGCTTAGTTTCAACTAGCGGGGGGGTCGGAAACATTCAGTACTTC

j_call: TRBJ2-1
clone_size: .
v_call: TRBV28
d_call: .
cdr3_aa: CVSSFNEQFF
cdr3_nt: TGTGTCAGCAGTTTCAATGAGCAGTTCTTC

j_call: TRBJ1-2
clone_size: .
v_call: TRBV5-1
d_call: TRBD1
cdr3_aa: CASSLGGGASYGYTF
cdr3_nt: TGCGCCAGCAGCTTAGGAGGGGGCGCTTCTTATGGCTACACCTTC

j_call: TRBJ2-3
clone_size: many
v_call: TRBV20-1
d_call: .
cdr3_aa: CSARPGATDTQYF
cdr3_nt: TGCAGTGCTAGACCAGGGGCCACAGATACGCAGTATTTT

j_call: TRBJ2-1
clone_size: few
v_call: TRBV2
d_call: TRBD1
cdr3_aa: CASSGLGDRVLNEQFF
cdr3_nt: TGTGCCAGCAGTGGGCTGGGGGACAGGGTACTGAATGAACAGTTCTTC

j_call: TRBJ2-1
clone_size: many
v_call: TRBV20-1
d_call: .
cdr3_aa: CSARDGGGQSSYNEQFF
cdr3_nt: TGCAGTGCTAGAGATGGGGGCGGCCAAAGCTCCTACAATGAGCAGTTCTTC

j_call: TRBJ2-7
clone_size: many
v_call: TRBV6-6
d_call: TRBD1
cdr3_aa: CASRYGTGAYEQYF
cdr3_nt: TGTGCCAGCAGATACGGGACAGGGGCCTACGAGCAGTACTTC

j_call: TRBJ2-7
clone_size: many
v_call: TRBV3-1
d_call: .
cdr3_aa: CASSQPAVYEQYF
cdr3_nt: TGTGCCAGCAGCCAACCCGCGGTTTATGAGCAGTACTTC

j_call: TRBJ2-7
clone_size: many
v_call: TRBV7-9
d_call: .
cdr3_aa: CASSLQGYEQYF
cdr3_nt: TGTGCCAGCAGCTTACAGGGATACGAGCAGTACTTC

j_call: TRBJ2-7
clone_size: .
v_call: TRBV5-1
d_call: .
cdr3_aa: CASSSLRANEQYF
cdr3_nt: TGCGCCAGCAGCTCCCTAAGGGCCAATGAGCAGTACTTC

j_call: TRBJ2-7
clone_size: few
v_call: TRBV28
d_call: TRBD2
cdr3_aa: CASTRSPSGRLEQYF
cdr3_nt: TGTGCCAGCACCCGTTCGCCTAGCGGGAGGTTGGAGCAGTACTTC

j_call: TRBJ2-3
clone_size: many
v_call: TRBV20-1
d_call: TRBD2
cdr3_aa: CSVRGGGIHTQYF
cdr3_nt: TGCAGCGTTAGGGGCGGGGGAATCCATACGCAGTATTTT

j_call: TRBJ2-1
clone_size: .
v_call: TRBV12-3/TRBV12-4
d_call: TRBD1
cdr3_aa: CASLLGGQGGNEQFF
cdr3_nt: TGTGCCAGCTTGCTAGGGGGACAGGGAGGCAATGAGCAGTTCTTC

j_call: TRBJ2-5
clone_size: many
v_call: TRBV5-5
d_call: .
cdr3_aa: CASGLPAGIQETQYF
cdr3_nt: TGTGCCAGCGGACTCCCGGCCGGGATTCAAGAGACCCAGTACTTC

j_call: TRBJ2-3
clone_size: .
v_call: TRBV5-1
d_call: TRBD2
cdr3_aa: CASRIWPAGDPDMQYF
cdr3_nt: TGCGCCAGCAGGATCTGGCCAGCGGGGGACCCGGATATGCAGTATTTT

j_call: TRBJ2-3
clone_size: many
v_call: TRBV11-2
d_call: .
cdr3_aa: CASSLGTPSTDTQYF
cdr3_nt: TGTGCCAGCAGCTTAGGCACACCCAGCACAGATACGCAGTATTTT

j_call: TRBJ1-2
clone_size: many
v_call: TRBV20-1
d_call: .
cdr3_aa: CSANRVEDGYTF
cdr3_nt: TGCAGTGCCAACAGGGTCGAGGATGGCTACACCTTC

j_call: TRBJ2-1
clone_size: many
v_call: TRBV3-1
d_call: TRBD1
cdr3_aa: CASSQVSRGPYNEQFF
cdr3_nt: TGTGCCAGCAGCCAAGTAAGCAGGGGGCCCTACAATGAGCAGTTCTTC